This T cell receptor beta chain was identified in a study of blood T cells in healthy people across ages. CDR3 length: 13 residues. V was shortened by 7 bases and J by 3 bases, with 12 bases between the two germline ends. From germline, CDR1 is SEHNR and CDR2 FQNEAQ (reference sequence). Together with a sample-barcoded 5' primer, a J-beta primer mix was included in a second PCR lasting 7 to 11 cycles. TCRdb ran MiXCR on the 5' RACE reads and lists one entry per CDR3 protein. The sample holds about 680,000 distinct CDR3 sequences, more than 40% seen once. Material: blood. The V call is TRBV7-9, the J call TRBJ2-5; D gene ambiguous. The clonotype was recovered from a woman aged 60-75 years in good health. The CDR3 loop reads CASTALYKETQYF. CDR3 bases: TGTGCCAGCACAGCTCTCTATAAAGAGACCCAGTACTTC.